The 11 T cell receptor beta chains below all came from one sample that was sequenced in a study of T cell changes during pregnancy in multiple sclerosis. Clones were sequenced by immunoSEQ multiplex PCR, and TCRdb holds only the in-frame ones, with some missing. The sample contains fewer than 40,000 clones, about nine tenths of which appear only once. The sample here was CD4+ T cells from peripheral blood mononuclear cells, taken in the first trimester of pregnancy. These TCRs come from a female donor in good health, enrolled as a control in a pregnancy study.

The chain employs TRBV13 and TRBJ2-1; a possible D gene is TRBD2 (6 bases). Trimming shortened V by 4 bases and J by 2 bases, and 18 bases separated the two germline ends. This CDR3 contains 17 residues. Germline CDR1 PRHDT, CDR2 FYEKMQ (reference sequence). The CDR3 is CASSSPYGGKPYNEQFF. As DNA, the CDR3 is TGTGCCAGCAGCTCACCTTACGGGGGTAAACCCTACAATGAGCAGTTCTTC.

The gene calls are TRBV7-2 and TRBJ1-5; TRBD1 is a possible D gene (6 bases). V was shortened by 5 bases and J by 1 base, with 15 bases between the two germline ends. CDR1 and CDR2 (germline): SGHTA, FQGNSA. The CDR3 consists of 16 residues. The CDR3 DNA reads TGTGCCAGCAGCCTACGGGGGGGCTGGAGCAATCAGCCCCAGCATTTT. It specifies CASSLRGGWSNQPQHF.

This chain uses TRBV5-8 with TRBJ1-5; TRBD1 matches 8 bases. CDR3 length: 16 amino acids. V lost 0 bases to trimming and J lost 3 bases; unmatched junction nucleotides: 5. Germline V gives CDR1 SGHTS, CDR2 YDEGEE. Written as DNA, the CDR3 is TGTGCCAGCAGCTTGGAAGGACAGGGATACAATCAGCCCCAGCATTTT. Its protein is CASSLEGQGYNQPQHF.

CDR3: CASSQDWGGGYTF. CDR3 sequence (DNA): TGCGCCAGCAGCCAAGATTGGGGAGGTGGCTACACCTTC. This chain uses TRBV4-3 with TRBJ1-2; D gene unclear. CDR1 LGHNA and CDR2 YSLEER come from the germline V gene. V was cut by 0 bases and J by 7 bases, with 9 bases left in between. This CDR3 is 13 amino acids long.

The chain is built from TRBV15 and TRBJ1-1; possible D gene TRBD1, 6 bases. Trimming cost V 0 bases and J 3 bases, with 20 bases left between them. Germline CDR1 LNHNV, CDR2 YYDKDF (reference sequence). CDR3 length: 18 amino acids. CDR3 amino acids: CATSRDPHSTGYHTEAFF. CDR3 coding DNA: TGTGCCACCAGCAGAGATCCCCACTCAACAGGGTATCACACTGAAGCTTTCTTT.

The J gene is TRBJ1-5, the V gene TRBV6-1; 7 bases are shared with TRBD1. The germline V gene encodes CDR1 MNHNS and CDR2 SASEGT. This CDR3 has 15 residues. The V gene end was trimmed by 4 bases and the J gene end by 6 bases; junction bases not matched to a gene: 9. The CDR3: CASSANRGLGQPQHF. The CDR3 coding sequence is TGTGCCAGCAGTGCAAACAGGGGACTGGGTCAGCCCCAGCATTTT.

The chain's CDR3 is CASSEGPNQPQHF. CDR3 nucleotides: TGTGCCAGCAGTGAGGGGCCCAATCAGCCCCAGCATTTT. The chain employs TRBV6-1 and TRBJ1-5, with D perhaps TRBD1 (5 bases). The length of the CDR3 is 13 residues. Deletions cut 3 bases from V and 3 bases from J, with 6 bases between. Germline loops: CDR1 MNHNS, CDR2 SASEGT.

The V and J genes are TRBV27 and TRBJ1-3; 10 bases line up with TRBD1. Germline values: CDR1 MNHEY, CDR2 SMNVEV (reference sequence). The CDR3 covers 15 residues. Germline trimming cut 5 bases from V and 4 bases from J; bases unmatched to any gene: 5. CDR3 sequence reads: CASSRDRGSGNTIYF. CDR3 nucleotides: TGTGCCAGCAGTCGGGACAGGGGATCCGGAAACACCATATATTTT.

In DNA form, the CDR3 reads TGTGCCAGCAGCCAAGCCCCAGGGGGCCCCCGGTACGAGCAGTACTTC. Translated, it gives CASSQAPGGPRYEQYF. The V and J genes are TRBV4-2 and TRBJ2-7; 8 bases fit TRBD1. V gave up 1 base and J gave up 4 bases; unmatched junction bases: 9. Germline V CDR1 and CDR2: LGHNA, YNFKEQ. This CDR3 is built from 16 residues.

The gene calls are TRBV4-2 and TRBJ1-1; the D gene is possibly TRBD1 (5 bases). Between the trimmed V and J ends, which lost 5 bases and 4 bases, there was a span of 14 bases. The CDR3 length is 14 residues. Germline V gives CDR1 LGHNA, CDR2 YNFKEQ. CDR3 residues: CASSRGSRATEAFF. CDR3 coding DNA: TGTGCCAGCAGCAGAGGATCCAGGGCCACTGAAGCTTTCTTT.

The CDR3 nucleotides read TGTGCCAGCAAAAAAGGGGTTACTGGGGCCAACGTCCTGACTTTC. This sequence encodes CASKKGVTGANVLTF. The genes are TRBV6-5 and TRBJ2-6; possibly TRBD1 for D (5 bases). Between the trimmed V and J ends, which lost 7 bases and 2 bases, there was a span of 12 bases. The CDR3 loop spans 15 amino acids. CDR1 and CDR2 (germline): MNHEY, SVGAGI.